The sequence of this T cell receptor (beta chain) was determined in a study of blood T cells in healthy people across ages. Study findings and constraints: The study found more naive CD4+ cells and higher diversity in long-lived than aged donors. Age brought a roughly linear fall in TCR beta diversity measured per million T cells.

Germline assignment: CDR1 KGHSH and CDR2 LQKENI. This CDR3 is built from 15 residues. Trimming took off 3 bases at V and 4 bases at J, with 16 bases between the two ends. Each donor had 7.5 to 10 milliliters of peripheral blood drawn. On this clonotype itself: Its antigen remains unidentified.

Using a J-beta primer mix together with a sample-barcoded 5' primer, a second PCR was run for roughly 7 to 12 cycles. From the 5' RACE reads, TCRdb called clonotypes with MiXCR, one entry per CDR3 protein. The table has 1 million to 1.2 million distinct CDR3 sequences, approximately 38% seen once. The rearrangement links TRBV18 to TRBJ2-7; a weak D match, TRBD1 (6 bases). Sequenced: blood. This sequence originates from a man in his late teens or twenties in good health. The CDR3 spells CASSPLVGGPYEQYF. The CDR3 bases are TGTGCCAGCTCACCTCTTGTTGGGGGCCCTTACGAGCAGTACTTC.